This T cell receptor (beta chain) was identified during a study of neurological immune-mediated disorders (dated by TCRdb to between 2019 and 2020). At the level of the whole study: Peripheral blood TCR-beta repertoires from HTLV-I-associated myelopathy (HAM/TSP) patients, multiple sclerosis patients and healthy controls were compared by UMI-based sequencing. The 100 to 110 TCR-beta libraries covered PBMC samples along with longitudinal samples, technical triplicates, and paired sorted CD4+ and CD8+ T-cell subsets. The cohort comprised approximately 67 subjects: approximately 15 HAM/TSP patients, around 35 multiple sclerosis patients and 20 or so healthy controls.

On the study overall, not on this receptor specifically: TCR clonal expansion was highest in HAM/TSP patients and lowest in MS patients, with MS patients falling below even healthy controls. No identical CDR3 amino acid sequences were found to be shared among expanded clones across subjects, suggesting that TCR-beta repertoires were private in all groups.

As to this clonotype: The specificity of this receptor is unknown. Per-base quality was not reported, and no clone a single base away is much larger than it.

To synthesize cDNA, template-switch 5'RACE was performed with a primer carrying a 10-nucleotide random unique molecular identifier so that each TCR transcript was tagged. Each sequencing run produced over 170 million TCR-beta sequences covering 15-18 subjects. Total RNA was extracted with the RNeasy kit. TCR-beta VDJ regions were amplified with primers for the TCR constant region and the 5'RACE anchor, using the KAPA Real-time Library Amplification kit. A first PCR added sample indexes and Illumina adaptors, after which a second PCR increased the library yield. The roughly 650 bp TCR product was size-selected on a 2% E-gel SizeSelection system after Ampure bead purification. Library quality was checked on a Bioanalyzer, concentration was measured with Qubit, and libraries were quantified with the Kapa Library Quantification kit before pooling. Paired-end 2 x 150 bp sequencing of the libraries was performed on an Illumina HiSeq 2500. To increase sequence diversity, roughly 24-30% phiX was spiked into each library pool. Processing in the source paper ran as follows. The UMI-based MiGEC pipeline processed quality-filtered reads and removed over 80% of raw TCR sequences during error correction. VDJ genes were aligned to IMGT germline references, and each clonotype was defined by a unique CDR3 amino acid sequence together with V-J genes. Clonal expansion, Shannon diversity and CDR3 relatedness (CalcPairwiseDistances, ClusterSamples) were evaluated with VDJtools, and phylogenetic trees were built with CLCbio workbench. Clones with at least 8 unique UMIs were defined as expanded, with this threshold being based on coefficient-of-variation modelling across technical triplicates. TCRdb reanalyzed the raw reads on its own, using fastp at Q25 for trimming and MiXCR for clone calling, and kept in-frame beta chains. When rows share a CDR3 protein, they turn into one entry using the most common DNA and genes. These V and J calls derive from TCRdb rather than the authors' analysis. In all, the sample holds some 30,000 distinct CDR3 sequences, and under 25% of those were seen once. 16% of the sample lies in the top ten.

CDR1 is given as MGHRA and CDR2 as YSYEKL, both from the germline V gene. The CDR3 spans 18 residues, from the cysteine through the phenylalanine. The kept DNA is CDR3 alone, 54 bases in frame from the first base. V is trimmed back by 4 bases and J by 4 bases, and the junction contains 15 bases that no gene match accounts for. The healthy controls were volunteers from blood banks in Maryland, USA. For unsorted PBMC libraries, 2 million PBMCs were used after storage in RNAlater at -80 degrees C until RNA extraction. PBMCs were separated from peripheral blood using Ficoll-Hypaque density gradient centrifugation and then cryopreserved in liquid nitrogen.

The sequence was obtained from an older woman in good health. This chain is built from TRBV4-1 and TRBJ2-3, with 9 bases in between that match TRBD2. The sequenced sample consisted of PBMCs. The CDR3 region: CASSPIAGVGGSADTQYF. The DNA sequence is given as TGCGCCAGCAGCCCTATAGCGGGAGTTGGAGGTAGCGCAGATACGCAGTATTTT.